The 27 T cell receptor beta chains in this list originate from one sample, sequenced in a study of T-cell memory formation after mild COVID-19. TCRdb re-analysed the 5' RACE reads in MiXCR, keeping a single row per CDR3 protein. The data show about 440,000 distinct CDR3 sequences, around 18% seen once. The sequenced material came from PBMCs or a T cell subset sorted from them (not recorded which). Receptors were obtained from an adult woman who had mild COVID-19 (a few samples of this study predate the infection). Cell type and time point are not known.

The gene calls are TRBV19 and TRBJ1-2; TRBD1 matches at 8 bases. J was trimmed by 3 bases and V by 3 bases; bases with no gene match: 6. The CDR3 spans 15 residues. CDR1 is LNHDA and CDR2 is SQIVND in the germline V gene (reference sequence). Here the CDR3 DNA reads TGTGCCAGTAGTATTGACAGGGGAAGTGACTATGGCTACACCTTC. This sequence encodes CASSIDRGSDYGYTF.

This chain uses TRBV10-3 with TRBJ2-7; D is possibly TRBD1 (6 bases). From germline, CDR1 is ENHRY and CDR2 SYGVKD. The CDR3 is 13 amino acids. Trimming cost V 8 bases and J 0 bases, with 11 bases left between them. The CDR3 reads CAISEDSSYEQYF. CDR3 nucleotides: TGTGCCATCTCAGAGGACAGCTCCTACGAGCAGTACTTC.

This clonotype has only a few counts. This sequence joins TRBV5-1 and TRBJ2-1; D uncertain. The V end lost 4 bases, the J end lost 7 bases, and 12 bases lay between the germline ends. Germline V lookup: CDR1 SGHRS, CDR2 YFSETQ. The CDR3 is 13 amino acids. The CDR3 sequence: CASSRFLGNEQFF. The CDR3 region has the DNA TGCGCCAGCAGCAGATTCCTAGGGAATGAGCAGTTCTTC.

This clonotype was recorded a few times. The J gene is TRBJ1-4, the V gene TRBV12-3 or TRBV12-4; no clear D gene. This CDR3 has 13 amino acids. V was shortened by 2 bases and J by 5 bases, with 6 bases between the two germline ends. Written as DNA, the CDR3 is TGTGCCAGCAGTTTATGGGTAAATGAAAAACTGTTTTTT. The encoded protein is CASSLWVNEKLFF.

The chain links TRBV12-3 or TRBV12-4 to TRBJ2-1; the D is unclear. The V gene lost 3 bases and the J gene lost 10 bases, with 19 bases spanning the gap. CDR3 length equals 15 residues. The CDR3 nucleotides read TGTGCCAGCAGTTTGGTGAGTCGGTCCCTGGGAGAGCAGTTCTTC. Amino acid sequence: CASSLVSRSLGEQFF.

This clonotype occurred once. The chain employs TRBV19 and TRBJ2-7; 7 bases fit TRBD1. The CDR3 is 14 residues long. The ends lost 5 bases at V and 4 bases at J; junction bases unmatched: 8. CDR1 LNHDA and CDR2 SQIVND come from the germline V gene (reference sequence). The DNA of the CDR3 is TGTGCCAGTAGTCTATTTGACAGGGTGTACGAGCAGTACTTC. Amino acids: CASSLFDRVYEQYF.

This clonotype has a handful of counts. This sequence joins TRBV7-3 and TRBJ2-2; D call uncertain. Trimming removed 1 base from V and 4 bases from J, with 7 bases in between. In germline, CDR1 is SGHTA, CDR2 FQGTGA. CDR3 size: 14 residues. The CDR3 bases are TGTGCCAGCAGCTTAATATCTGGCACCGGGGAGCTGTTTTTT. Protein product: CASSLISGTGELFF.

The chain employs TRBV9 and TRBJ1-2; tentative D call: TRBD1 (5 bases). The CDR3 loop spans 14 amino acids. V lost 3 bases, J lost 8 bases, and 17 bases lay in between. Germline values: CDR1 SGDLS, CDR2 YYNGEE. CDR3 protein: CASSGRTDIYGYTF. The CDR3 DNA reads TGTGCCAGCAGCGGACGGACGGACATATACGGCTACACCTTC.

The chain employs TRBV7-9 and TRBJ1-1; D gene ambiguous. The V end lost 1 base, the J end lost 0 bases, and 12 bases lay between the germline ends. The germline V gene has CDR1 SEHNR and CDR2 FQNEAQ (reference sequence). This CDR3 spans 16 amino acids. CDR3 in DNA: TGTGCCAGCAGCTTAGAGGGTGGACGGCTGAACACTGAAGCTTTCTTT. Translated, it gives CASSLEGGRLNTEAFF.

The chain carries TRBV20-1 and TRBJ2-5; maybe TRBD2 (6 bases). Between the trimmed V and J ends, which lost 3 bases and 7 bases, there was a span of 21 bases. The CDR3 sequence is 15 residues long. CDR1 is DFQATT and CDR2 is SNEGSKA in the germline V gene (reference sequence). The CDR3 spells CSARVSATGVGTQYF. Written as DNA, the CDR3 is TGCAGTGCTAGGGTGTCGGCGACGGGGGTAGGGACCCAGTACTTC.

The rearrangement uses TRBV20-1 and TRBJ2-7, with 7 nucleotides matching TRBD2. Germline-derived CDR1 and CDR2 are DFQATT and SNEGSKA (reference sequence). The CDR3 runs to 13 residues. V shed 3 bases, J shed 3 bases, and the junction held 5 bases outside the gene matches. CDR3 bases: TGCAGTGCTAGGACAGCGGGATTCTACGAGCAGTACTTC. Translation: CSARTAGFYEQYF.

Only a few counts were recorded for this clonotype. The genes are TRBV6-5 and TRBJ2-4; D is undetermined. This CDR3 is 17 amino acids long. Per the germline V gene, CDR1 is MNHEY and CDR2 is SVGAGI. The V and J ends lost 2 bases and 2 bases respectively, with 16 bases between them. The CDR3 DNA follows: TGTGCCAGCAGTTACAGCATTGAGCCTTCGACCAAAAACATTCAGTACTTC. Its protein product is CASSYSIEPSTKNIQYF.

This clonotype turned up a few times. The chain joins TRBV15 to TRBJ2-5, with D possibly being TRBD1 or TRBD2 (5 bases each). The CDR3 consists of 18 residues. Germline CDR1 LNHNV, CDR2 YYDKDF (reference sequence). V was pared by 5 bases and J by 3 bases, with 25 bases between. The CDR3 sequence is CATSGELEDIWNKETQYF. CDR3 DNA sequence: TGTGCCACCAGCGGGGAACTAGAGGACATCTGGAACAAAGAGACCCAGTACTTC.

There are a few counts of this clonotype. V is TRBV4-1 and J is TRBJ2-4, with TRBD2 identical over 8 bases. V was clipped by 1 base and J by 15 bases; unmatched bases: 8. Germline loops: CDR1 MGHRA, CDR2 YSYEKL. This CDR3 contains 13 residues. The CDR3 DNA reads TGCGCCAGCAGCCAAGGCCTCGGGGGGGCCGGGTACTTC. Translating gives CASSQGLGGAGYF.

The rearrangement joins TRBV9 to TRBJ2-7, with D perhaps given as TRBD1 or TRBD2 (5 bases each). V lost 4 bases and J 0 bases, leaving 14 bases between the germline ends. Per germline, CDR1 SGDLS and CDR2 YYNGEE. This CDR3 spans 15 amino acids. CDR3 residues: CASSLTWGSSYEQYF. The CDR3, as DNA: TGTGCCAGCAGCCTTACGTGGGGGAGCTCCTACGAGCAGTACTTC. Drawing the rest from reference TRBV9 and TRBJ2-7, the complete variable domain is DSGVTQTPKHLITATGQRVTLRCSPRSGDLSVYWYQQSLDQGLQFLIQYYNGEERAKGNILERFSAQQFPDLHSELNLSSLELGDSALYFCASSLTWGSSYEQYFGPGTRLTVT.

The rearrangement joins TRBV2 to TRBJ2-5; D may be TRBD1 (6 bases). The ends were cut back, 2 bases at V and 4 bases at J, with 14 bases in the middle. The length of the CDR3 is 15 residues. Looked up from germline, CDR1 is SNHLY and CDR2 is FYNNEI. The CDR3 here is CASSERRPQGETQYF. CDR3 bases: TGTGCCAGCAGTGAACGCCGGCCACAGGGAGAGACCCAGTACTTC. The full variable domain, its missing parts supplied by reference TRBV2 and TRBJ2-5, is EPEVTQTPSHQVTQMGQEVILRCVPISNHLYFYWYRQILGQKVEFLVSFYNNEISEKSEIFDDQFSVERPDGSNFTLKIRSTKLEDSAMYFCASSERRPQGETQYFGPGTRLLVL.

CDR3 protein: CAISDTSGGTYEQYF. The CDR3 DNA reads as TGTGCCATCAGTGATACTAGCGGGGGGACCTACGAGCAGTACTTC. The V gene is TRBV10-3, the J gene TRBJ2-7, with 12 bases that match TRBD2. Germline V gene lookup returns CDR1 ENHRY and CDR2 SYGVKD. After removal of 3 bases from V and 2 bases from J, the junction contained 2 bases not matched to a gene. The CDR3 is 15 amino acids.

CDR3 in amino acids: CSVLGASNYGYTF. The CDR3 bases are TGCAGCGTCCTAGGAGCCTCTAACTATGGCTACACCTTC. J is TRBJ1-2 and V is TRBV29-1; no clear D. In germline, CDR1 is SQVTM, CDR2 ANQGSEA. V was pared by 6 bases and J by 0 bases, with 11 bases between. The CDR3 runs 13 residues.

The chain employs TRBV9 and TRBJ2-7; 7 positions agree with TRBD2. This CDR3 has 17 amino acids. V gave up 5 bases and J gave up 3 bases; unmatched junction bases: 17. CDR1 and CDR2 from the germline V gene are SGDLS and YYNGEE. CDR3 coding DNA: TGTGCCAGCAGTCCCCTCACCGGGACTACCCCATACTACGAGCAGTACTTC. Protein product: CASSPLTGTTPYYEQYF.

The rearrangement joins TRBV9 to TRBJ2-7, with 8 bases matching TRBD2. The CDR3 is 15 amino acids. Looked up from germline, CDR1 is SGDLS and CDR2 is YYNGEE. V gave up 4 bases and J gave up 3 bases; unmatched junction bases: 9. CDR3 nucleotides: TGTGCCAGCAGCAGAGAGGGGACTAGTGTCTACGAGCAGTACTTC. Its protein product is CASSREGTSVYEQYF.

The rearrangement links TRBV6-6 to TRBJ2-3; TRBD1 agrees at 7 bases. The CDR3 is 14 residues long. After removal of 6 bases from V and 3 bases from J, the junction contained 6 bases not matched to a gene. Per the germline V gene, CDR1 is MNHNY and CDR2 is SVGAGI (reference sequence). The CDR3 here is CASRPGTVTDTQYF. In DNA, the CDR3 is TGTGCCAGCAGACCCGGGACAGTTACAGATACGCAGTATTTT.

There are a few counts of this clonotype. CDR3 sequence (DNA): TGCAGTGCTAGATGGACAGCCAATTCACCCCTCCACTTT. Translation gives CSARWTANSPLHF. V gene TRBV20-1 combines with J gene TRBJ1-6, with D possibly TRBD1 on 6 matching bases. Looked up from germline, CDR1 is DFQATT and CDR2 is SNEGSKA (reference sequence). V lost 2 bases, J lost 7 bases, and 9 bases lay in between. The length of the CDR3 is 13 residues.

This chain joins TRBV4-2 and TRBJ1-5, with D unclear. Trimming took off 1 base at V and 7 bases at J, with 14 bases between the two ends. This CDR3 is 15 amino acids long. Germline lookup yields CDR1 LGHNA and CDR2 YNFKEQ. CDR3 bases: TGTGCCAGCAGCCAAGGAGAGAGAGTGGGACAGCCCCAGCATTTT. Translation gives CASSQGERVGQPQHF.

The V gene is TRBV12-3 or TRBV12-4, the J gene TRBJ2-1, with D perhaps TRBD2 (5 bases). The CDR3 covers 14 residues. The germline V and J ends were trimmed by 7 bases and 10 bases, with 20 bases remaining between them. The CDR3 here is CASTFSRTPPEQFF. DNA of the CDR3: TGTGCCAGCACTTTCTCTAGGACTCCGCCCGAGCAGTTCTTC.

This clonotype was detected a few times. The rearrangement links TRBV12-3 or TRBV12-4 to TRBJ2-5; 11 bases align to TRBD1. The CDR3 is made up of 16 amino acids. Germline trimming cut 4 bases from V and 4 bases from J; bases unmatched to any gene: 8. The CDR3 region is CASSSPEDRGRETQYF. In DNA, the CDR3 is TGTGCCAGCAGTTCACCCGAGGACAGGGGGCGAGAGACCCAGTACTTC.

The chain carries TRBV24-1 and TRBJ1-3; D is unresolved. Germline CDR1 and CDR2: KGHDR and SFDVKD. The V end was cut by 7 bases, the J end by 8 bases, with 14 bases between. CDR3 length: 13 residues. Here the CDR3 reads CATRRHVRHTIYF. As DNA, the CDR3 is TGTGCCACCAGAAGACATGTCCGGCACACCATATATTTT.

The gene calls are TRBV4-1 and TRBJ1-4; 9 bases fit TRBD1. V trimming: 6 bases; J trimming: 5 bases; junction bases outside the gene matches: 7. CDR3 length equals 15 residues. Looked up from germline, CDR1 is MGHRA and CDR2 is YSYEKL. The CDR3 here is CASRDWGTGNEKLFF. The CDR3 region has the DNA TGCGCCAGCAGAGACTGGGGGACAGGGAATGAAAAACTGTTTTTT.